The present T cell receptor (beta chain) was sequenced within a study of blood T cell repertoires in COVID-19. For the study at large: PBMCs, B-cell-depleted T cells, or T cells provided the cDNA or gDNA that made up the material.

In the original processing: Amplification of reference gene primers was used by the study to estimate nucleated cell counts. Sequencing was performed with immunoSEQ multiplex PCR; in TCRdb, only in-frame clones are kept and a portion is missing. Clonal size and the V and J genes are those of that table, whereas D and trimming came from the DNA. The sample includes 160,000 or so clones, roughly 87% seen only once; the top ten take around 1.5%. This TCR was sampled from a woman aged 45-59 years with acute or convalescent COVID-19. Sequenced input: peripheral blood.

In DNA form, the CDR3 reads TGTGCCAGCAGTCGGGCAGGGGAGGAAAAACTGTTTTTT. This encodes CASSRAGEEKLFF. The chain joins TRBV12-3 or TRBV12-4 to TRBJ1-4; D may be TRBD1 (6 bases). Trimming left V 5 bases short and J 8 bases short, with 12 bases between. This CDR3 region has 13 residues.